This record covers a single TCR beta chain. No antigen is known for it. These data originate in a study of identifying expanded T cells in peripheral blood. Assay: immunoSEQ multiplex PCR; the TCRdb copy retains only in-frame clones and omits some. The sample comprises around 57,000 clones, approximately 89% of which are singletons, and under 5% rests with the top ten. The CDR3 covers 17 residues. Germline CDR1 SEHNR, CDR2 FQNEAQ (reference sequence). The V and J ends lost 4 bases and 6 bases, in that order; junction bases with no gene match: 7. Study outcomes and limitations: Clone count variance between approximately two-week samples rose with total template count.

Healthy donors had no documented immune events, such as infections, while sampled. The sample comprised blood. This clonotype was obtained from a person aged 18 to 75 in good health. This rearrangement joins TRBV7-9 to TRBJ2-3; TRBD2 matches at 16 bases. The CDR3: CASSSGTSGRGMDTQYF. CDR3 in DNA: TGTGCCAGCAGCTCCGGGACTAGCGGGAGGGGCATGGATACGCAGTATTTT.